A single sample gave rise to the 8 T cell receptor beta chains below, sequenced in a study of PD-1 blockade in classical Hodgkin lymphoma. Time point given: newly diagnosed, previously untreated cHL patient sample. Profiling relied on immunoSEQ multiplex PCR, and the TCRdb table lists in-frame clones only, not all of them. The sample carries 30,000 to 35,000 clones, roughly 94% recorded once. Sequences were obtained from peripheral blood mononuclear cells (PBMCs). The receptors stem from a human donor with classical Hodgkin lymphoma.

This clone was seen only once. This chain joins TRBV21-1 and TRBJ2-3; TRBD1 is the table's D call and was not checked against the DNA. TRBV21-1 is marked as a pseudogene. CDR3 length equals 15 residues. This CDR3 is CASSRQGQGADTQYF. CDR3 nucleotides: TGTGCCAGCAGCAGGCAGGGACAGGGGGCAGATACGCAGTATTTT.

This chain uses TRBV11-2 with TRBJ1-1, with a tentative D call TRBD1 (5 bases). Trimming took 5 bases from V and 1 from J, leaving 14 bases between them. Germline V CDR1 and CDR2: SGHAT, FQNNGV. CDR3 length equals 15 residues. This CDR3 reads CASSPPGQRNTEAFF. Here the CDR3 DNA reads TGTGCCAGCAGCCCACCGGGGCAGAGGAACACTGAAGCTTTCTTT.

The V call is TRBV19, the J call TRBJ1-1; a possible D gene is TRBD1 (5 bases). The V gene's germline CDR1 is LNHDA and CDR2 SQIVND (reference sequence). The CDR3 totals 13 residues. V lost 8 bases and J 3 bases, leaving 13 bases between the germline ends. The CDR3 DNA is TGTGCCAGTCTTGGGACCGAGGACACTGAAGCTTTCTTT. Its protein product is CASLGTEDTEAFF. Looking up the rest from reference TRBV19 and TRBJ1-1 gives the full variable domain: DGGITQSPKYLFRKEGQNVTLSCEQNLNHDAMYWYRQDPGQGLRLIYYSQIVNDFQKGDIAEGYSVSREKKESFPLTVTSAQKNPTAFYLCASLGTEDTEAFFGQGTRLTVV.

V and J are TRBV6-6 and TRBJ1-2; 8 nucleotides align to TRBD1. Trimming removed 5 bases from V and 2 bases from J; junction bases left unmatched: 4. Germline CDR1 MNHNY, CDR2 SVGAGI (reference sequence). This CDR3 is built from 14 residues. In nucleotides, the CDR3 is TGTGCCAGCAGTCAGGACAGGGCAAACTATGGCTACACCTTC. It codes for CASSQDRANYGYTF.

The CDR3 is CASSFRSGGSSYNEQFF. In DNA form, the CDR3 reads TGTGCCAGCAGCTTTAGGAGCGGGGGGTCCTCCTACAATGAGCAGTTCTTC. This sequence joins TRBV7-2 and TRBJ2-1; TRBD2 agrees at 9 bases. Germline CDR1 is SGHTA and CDR2 is FQGNSA. The CDR3 covers 17 residues. J lost 0 bases, V lost 3 bases, and 6 bases had no gene match.

The chain combines TRBV30 with TRBJ2-2; 8 positions match TRBD1. There are 17 residues in the CDR3. CDR1 is GTSNPN and CDR2 is SVGIG in the germline V gene (reference sequence). V was pared by 2 bases and J by 0 bases, with 8 bases of the junction left unmatched. CDR3 DNA: TGTGCCTGGAGTCTCAGACAGGGGCGTTCGAACACCGGGGAGCTGTTTTTT. It is translated as CAWSLRQGRSNTGELFF.

The chain has TRBV7-9 and TRBJ1-2; D perhaps matches TRBD1 (5 bases). This CDR3 spans 16 amino acids. Trimming removed 4 bases at V and 8 bases at J, with 23 bases between. CDR1 SEHNR and CDR2 FQNEAQ come from the germline V gene (reference sequence). The CDR3 protein is CASSSAFWGGSGGYTF. The CDR3 DNA follows: TGTGCCAGCAGCTCCGCTTTTTGGGGCGGGTCAGGGGGCTACACCTTC.

J is TRBJ2-3 and V is TRBV27, with a tentative D call TRBD2 (6 bases). Germline V gives CDR1 MNHEY, CDR2 SMNVEV (reference sequence). V was trimmed by 2 bases and J by 5 bases, leaving 14 bases between them. CDR3 length: 15 residues. CDR3 loop: CASSLAGGFGDTQYF. The CDR3 bases are TGTGCCAGCAGTTTAGCCGGAGGGTTTGGAGATACGCAGTATTTT.